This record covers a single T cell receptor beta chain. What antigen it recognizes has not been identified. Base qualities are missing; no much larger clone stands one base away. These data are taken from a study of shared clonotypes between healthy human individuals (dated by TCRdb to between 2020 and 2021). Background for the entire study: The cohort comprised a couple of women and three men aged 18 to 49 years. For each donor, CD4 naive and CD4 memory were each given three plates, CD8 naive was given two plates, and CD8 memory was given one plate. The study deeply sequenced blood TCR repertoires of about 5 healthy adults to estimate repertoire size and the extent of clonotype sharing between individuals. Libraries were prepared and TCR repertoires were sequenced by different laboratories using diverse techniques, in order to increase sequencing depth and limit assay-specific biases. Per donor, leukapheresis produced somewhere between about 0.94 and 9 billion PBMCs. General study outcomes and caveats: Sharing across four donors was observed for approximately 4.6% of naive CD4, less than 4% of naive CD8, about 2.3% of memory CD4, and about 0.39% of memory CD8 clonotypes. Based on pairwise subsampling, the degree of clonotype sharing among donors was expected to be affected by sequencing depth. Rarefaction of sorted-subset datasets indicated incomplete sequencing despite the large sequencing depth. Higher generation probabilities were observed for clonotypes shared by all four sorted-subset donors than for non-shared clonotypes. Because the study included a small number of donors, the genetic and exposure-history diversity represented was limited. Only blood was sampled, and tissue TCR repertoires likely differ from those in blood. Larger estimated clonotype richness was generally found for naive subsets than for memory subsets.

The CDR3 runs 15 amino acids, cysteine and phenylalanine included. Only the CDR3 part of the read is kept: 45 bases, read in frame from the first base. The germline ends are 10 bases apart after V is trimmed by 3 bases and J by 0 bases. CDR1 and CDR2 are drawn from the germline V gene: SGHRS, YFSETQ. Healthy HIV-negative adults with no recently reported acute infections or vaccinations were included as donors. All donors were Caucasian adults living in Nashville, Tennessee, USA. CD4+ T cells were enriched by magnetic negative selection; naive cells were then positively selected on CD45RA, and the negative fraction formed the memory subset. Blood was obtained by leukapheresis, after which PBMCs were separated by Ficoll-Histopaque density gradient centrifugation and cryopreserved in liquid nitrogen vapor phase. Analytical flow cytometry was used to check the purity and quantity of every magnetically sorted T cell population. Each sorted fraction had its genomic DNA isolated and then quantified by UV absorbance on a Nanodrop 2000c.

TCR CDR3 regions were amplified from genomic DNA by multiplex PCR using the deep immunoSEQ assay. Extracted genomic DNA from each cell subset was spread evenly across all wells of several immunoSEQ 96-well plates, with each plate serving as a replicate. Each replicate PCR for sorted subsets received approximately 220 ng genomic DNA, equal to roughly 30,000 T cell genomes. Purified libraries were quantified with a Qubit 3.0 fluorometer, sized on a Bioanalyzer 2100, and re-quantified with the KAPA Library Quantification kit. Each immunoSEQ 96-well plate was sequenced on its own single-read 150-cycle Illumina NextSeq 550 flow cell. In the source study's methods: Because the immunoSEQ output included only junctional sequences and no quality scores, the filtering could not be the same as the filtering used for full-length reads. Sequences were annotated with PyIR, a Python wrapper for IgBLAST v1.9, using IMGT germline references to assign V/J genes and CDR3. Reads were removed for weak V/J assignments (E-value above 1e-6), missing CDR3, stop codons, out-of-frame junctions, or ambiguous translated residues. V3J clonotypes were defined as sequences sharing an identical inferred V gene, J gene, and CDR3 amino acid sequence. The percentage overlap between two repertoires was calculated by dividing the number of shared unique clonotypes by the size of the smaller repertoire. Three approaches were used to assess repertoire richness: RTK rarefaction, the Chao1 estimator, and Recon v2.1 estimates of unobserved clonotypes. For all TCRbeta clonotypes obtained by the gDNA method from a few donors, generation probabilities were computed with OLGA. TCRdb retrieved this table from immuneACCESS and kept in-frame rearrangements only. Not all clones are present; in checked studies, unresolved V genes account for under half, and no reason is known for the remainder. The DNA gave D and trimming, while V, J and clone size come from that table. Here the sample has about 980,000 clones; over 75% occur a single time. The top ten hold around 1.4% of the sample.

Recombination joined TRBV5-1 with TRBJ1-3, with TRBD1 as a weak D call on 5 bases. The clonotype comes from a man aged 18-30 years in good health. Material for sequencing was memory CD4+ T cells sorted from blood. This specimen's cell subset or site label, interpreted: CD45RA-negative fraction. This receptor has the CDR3 CASSSLGDSGNTIYF. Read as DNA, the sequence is TGCGCCAGCAGCTCCTTAGGGGACTCTGGAAACACCATATATTTT.